This TCR beta chain comes out of a study of Ad26.COV2.S vaccination and SARS-CoV-2 variants (dated by TCRdb to about 2021). Regarding the complete study: Donors in the vaccine arm were drawn from COV1001, a multicentre, randomized, double-blind, placebo-controlled phase I-IIa trial testing Ad26.COV2.S in healthy adults. Ad26.COV2.S was given intramuscularly at 5x10^10 or 1x10^11 viral particles, as a single shot or as two shots 56 days apart. Sequencing of the TCRbeta repertoire served to evaluate the specificity and breadth of SARS-CoV-2-reactive T cell receptors following Ad26.COV2.S vaccination. A total of around 32 samples were included in the TCR-sequenced set, comprising some 20 Ad26.COV2.S vaccine recipients, 5 placebo recipients and 8 SARS-CoV-2 convalescent individuals. Trial participants were randomized into five groups of five: low-dose or high-dose Ad26.COV2.S given once or twice, or placebo on both occasions. Investigators did not know the trial group allocation while performing experiments and assessing outcomes. Results the study describes overall, beyond this receptor: Compared with placebo recipients, Ad26.COV2.S recipients showed higher spike-specific TCR breadth (P = 0.0014). The study was not powered to compare responses between vaccine doses or regimens. The authors noted that the TCR breadth and depth analyses may have underestimated total T cell responses. Non-spike TCR breadth was comparable between vaccine and placebo recipients, consistent with the vaccine containing only spike. Substantial breadth of spike-specific CD8+ and CD4+ T cell responses was reported after vaccination.

Of note for this clone: What antigen it recognizes has not been identified. No qualities accompany the bases; no much larger clone lies one base away.

The sample's treatment or condition label, in plain terms: 15 to 20 received Ad26.COV2.S at low or high dose, single or two shots; several received placebo; per-sample allocation not given. For vaccine and placebo recipients, the sequenced repertoires came from samples collected on day 63 after the first injection. Cohort 1b enrolled 25 adults aged 18-55 years at a single site in Boston, USA, between 29 July and 7 August 2020. As a vaccine, Ad26.COV2.S was a replication-incompetent adenovirus type 26 vector that expressed a prefusion-stabilized SARS-CoV-2 spike protein derived from the original Wuhan strain. CDR1 and CDR2 are read off the germline V gene (reference sequence) as GTSNPN and SVGIG. Trimming costs V 3 bases and J 7 bases, and their ends lie 13 bases apart. From cysteine to phenylalanine, the CDR3 is 14 amino acids long. The entry retains the CDR3 DNA only, 42 bases that are in frame from base 1.

The immunoSEQ Assay was the method used to sequence TCRbeta CDR3 regions. After extraction, genomic DNA underwent amplification by bias-controlled multiplex PCR, followed by high-throughput sequencing. The authors' pipeline ran thus. Collapsing and filtering of sequences were performed to quantify the absolute abundance of each unique TCRbeta CDR3 region. Usable DNA was measured by amplifying reference genes present in all nucleated cells, and TCRbeta template counts were normalized to that usable DNA to estimate T cell fraction. Repertoire TCRs were annotated as SARS-CoV-2-specific by exact matching of V gene, CDR3 amino acid sequence and J gene to a known reactive TCR set. The reference SARS-CoV-2 TCR set was obtained from MIRA and was filtered for enrichment in COVID-19-positive ImmuneCODE repertoires, whereby public or cross-reactive TCRs were removed. Based on the MIRA antigens, annotated TCRs were further analysed at the level of specific ORF or position within ORF. Breadth was defined as the number of annotated unique rearrangements divided by the total number of unique productive rearrangements, and depth was defined as the summed frequency of the annotated unique rearrangements. Group comparisons of TCR breadth used two-sided Wilcoxon rank-sum tests. TCRdb re-hosts the immuneACCESS table, in-frame sequences only. Its copies lack some clones; in the studies checked, an unresolved V gene accounts for under half of them, and the cause for the rest is not known. V, J and clone size were drawn from that table, and D and trimming were deduced from the DNA. The sample records hundreds of thousands of clones, about 90% of which are singletons. The ten largest account for approximately 1.5% of the sample.

The rearranged segments are TRBV30 and TRBJ1-6; TRBD1 is a weak D gene call, 6 bases matching. The material was peripheral blood, obtained in a trial of Ad26.COV2.S vaccine versus placebo. This receptor was taken from a person between 18 and 65 years old who received the Ad26.COV2.S COVID-19 vaccine or a placebo. The CDR3 is CAWRTGTPNSPLHF. The nucleotide sequence reads TGTGCCTGGAGGACGGGGACACCAAATTCACCCCTCCACTTT.